The 32 T cell receptor beta chains reported below all come from one sample, sequenced in a study of T cell repertoires in ileal Crohn's disease. Time point denoted: inflamed ileum from the surgical specimen. Profiling relied on immunoSEQ multiplex PCR, and the TCRdb table lists in-frame clones only, not all of them. The sample records 15,000 or so clones, roughly 76% being singletons. The sample comprised ileal tissue. Receptors originate from an adult with Crohn's disease.

The rearrangement joins TRBV6-5 to TRBJ2-2; D is uncertain. Germline CDR1 reads MNHEY; CDR2 reads SVGAGI. The CDR3 contains 10 residues. Trimming pared 10 bases from V and 3 bases from J, leaving 3 bases between. As DNA, the CDR3 is TGTGCCACTGACACCGGGGAGCTGTTTTTT. Its protein is CATDTGELFF.

This clone has just a few counts. The sample has other DNA sequences that encode this CDR3 too. This chain uses TRBV4-1 with TRBJ2-7, with D perhaps being TRBD1 or TRBD2 (6 bases each). The CDR3 runs 14 residues. Germline CDR1 MGHRA, CDR2 YSYEKL. V was clipped by 0 bases and J by 6 bases, with 12 bases between them. CDR3 sequence (DNA): TGCGCCAGCAGCCAAGATCGGGGGCGGGGCGAGCAGTACTTC. Encoded protein: CASSQDRGRGEQYF.

There are a few counts of this clone. This rearrangement joins TRBV5-1 to TRBJ2-7; TRBD1 matches at 7 bases. CDR3 size: 14 residues. The germline gives CDR1 SGHRS, CDR2 YFSETQ. J lost 3 bases, V lost 4 bases, and 7 bases had no gene match. CDR3 DNA: TGCGCCAGCAGCCTCTCGACAGGGATCTACGAGCAGTACTTC. Translation gives CASSLSTGIYEQYF.

The chain combines TRBV15 with TRBJ1-1; TRBD1 matches at 8 bases. Losses at the gene ends were 8 bases for V and 10 bases for J; bases not matched to a gene: 6. There are 11 residues in the CDR3. Germline V lookup: CDR1 LNHNV, CDR2 YYDKDF (reference sequence). CDR3 sequence: CATLNQGAAFF. The CDR3 DNA is TGTGCCACCCTAAACCAGGGGGCAGCTTTCTTT.

V is TRBV20-1 and J is TRBJ1-1; TRBD1 is a possible D gene (5 bases). Germline V lookup: CDR1 DFQATT, CDR2 SNEGSKA (reference sequence). The CDR3 consists of 11 residues. Trimming left V 5 bases short and J 11 bases short, with 15 bases between. In DNA, the CDR3 is TGCAGTGCTTCCTACGACAGATTTGCTTTCTTT. Translation: CSASYDRFAFF.

As regards this clone: One end of the junction does not line up with germline, which may come from a read error. J is TRBJ2-7 and V is TRBV5-4; D could derive from TRBD1 or TRBD2 (5 bases each). The CDR3 is 11 residues long. Germline CDR1 SGHNT, CDR2 YYREEE (reference sequence). The CDR3 sequence is CASSSGPARSF. The DNA for the CDR3 is TGTGCCAGCAGCTCGGGACCGGCGAGGAGCTTC.

This chain links TRBV6-1 with TRBJ2-2; D is unclear. The CDR3 totals 13 residues. V was shortened by 1 base and J by 3 bases, with 3 bases between the two germline ends. Germline V gene data show CDR1 as MNHNS and CDR2 as SASEGT. The CDR3 loop is CASSEGDTGELFF. The DNA for the CDR3 is TGTGCCAGCAGTGAAGGGGACACCGGGGAGCTGTTTTTT.

The chain employs TRBV28 and TRBJ2-7, with TRBD2 matching over 9 bases. There are 15 residues in the CDR3. V lost 5 bases, J lost 7 bases, and 12 bases stayed unmatched. Germline CDR1 is MDHEN and CDR2 is SYDVKM. The CDR3 nucleotides are TGTGCCAGCAGTCTCGACGTGGCGGGAGGGGGTGAGCAGTACTTC. It specifies CASSLDVAGGGEQYF.

The rearrangement uses TRBV4-2 and TRBJ1-5; no clear D. Trimming removed 1 base from V and 4 bases from J, with 8 bases in between. Germline CDR1 and CDR2: LGHNA and YNFKEQ. The CDR3 totals 14 residues. CDR3 nucleotides: TGTGCCAGCAGCCAAGTTCAGTTGAATCAGCCCCAGCATTTT. It translates to CASSQVQLNQPQHF.

V gene TRBV2 combines with J gene TRBJ1-2, with 8 bases matching TRBD1. Germline CDR1 and CDR2: SNHLY and FYNNEI. Germline trimming cut 6 bases from V and 6 bases from J; bases unmatched to any gene: 9. This CDR3 comprises 14 residues. CDR3 sequence reads: CASRTGDASDGYTF. The CDR3 DNA reads as TGTGCCAGCAGGACAGGGGATGCATCCGATGGCTACACCTTC.

This clone has only a few counts. The chain has TRBV4-1 and TRBJ2-1, with unresolved D. V was clipped by 5 bases and J by 6 bases, with 8 bases between them. Looked up from germline, CDR1 is MGHRA and CDR2 is YSYEKL. The CDR3 contains 12 residues. CDR3 residues: CASSWSSNEQFF. Here the CDR3 DNA reads TGCGCCAGCAGCTGGAGCTCCAATGAGCAGTTCTTC.

Only a few counts were recorded for this clone. This chain uses TRBV5-8 with TRBJ2-3; 11 bases fit TRBD2. Germline lookup yields CDR1 SGHTS and CDR2 YDEGEE. V was clipped by 3 bases and J by 2 bases; unmatched bases: 8. The CDR3 consists of 17 residues. CDR3 bases: TGTGCCAGCAGCTCCGGAATAGCGGGAGGGCCCACAGATACGCAGTATTTT. Protein product: CASSSGIAGGPTDTQYF.

V usage is TRBV6-5 and J usage is TRBJ1-1; D unclear. With 10 bases removed from V and 1 base from J, the gap between germline ends came to 16 bases. CDR1 and CDR2 from the germline V gene are MNHEY and SVGAGI. The CDR3 loop spans 14 amino acids. CDR3 amino acids: CATHIGRRNTEAFF. In nucleotides, the CDR3 is TGTGCCACCCACATCGGCCGAAGGAACACTGAAGCTTTCTTT.

The table lists this clone with a few counts. The chain combines TRBV9 with TRBJ2-7; D not certain. This CDR3 region has 15 residues. V was pared by 0 bases and J by 0 bases, with 10 bases between. The germline CDR1 and CDR2 sequences are SGDLS and YYNGEE. The CDR3 protein is CASSVGQESSYEQYF. The CDR3 DNA reads as TGTGCCAGCAGCGTAGGGCAGGAAAGCTCCTACGAGCAGTACTTC.

The CDR3 is CASSTRQGAGGELFF. DNA of the CDR3: TGTGCCAGTAGTACCAGACAGGGGGCGGGCGGGGAGCTGTTTTTT. The rearrangement links TRBV19 to TRBJ2-2; 10 bases agree with TRBD1. In germline, CDR1 is LNHDA, CDR2 SQIVND (reference sequence). The CDR3 runs to 15 residues. With 4 bases clipped from V and 7 bases from J, the junction kept 6 bases outside the gene matches.

J is TRBJ2-7 and V is TRBV7-9; TRBD2 agrees at 8 bases. This CDR3 is 16 amino acids long. V dropped 4 bases and J dropped 3; count of bases not matched to a gene: 11. In germline, CDR1 is SEHNR, CDR2 FQNEAQ (reference sequence). The CDR3 reads CASSSGGLARNYEQYF. CDR3 DNA: TGTGCCAGCAGCTCGGGGGGGCTAGCGAGGAACTACGAGCAGTACTTC.

The V gene is TRBV5-6, the J gene TRBJ2-3; D might be TRBD1 (8 bases). The V gene's germline CDR1 is SGHDT and CDR2 YYEEEE. The CDR3 has 17 residues. V lost 0 bases and J 2 bases, leaving 16 bases between the germline ends. CDR3 nucleotide sequence: TGTGCCAGCAGCTTGGCCTGGGGGGGACAGGACACAGATACGCAGTATTTT. Translating gives CASSLAWGGQDTDTQYF.

The rearrangement uses TRBV2 and TRBJ1-1; 7 bases match TRBD1. Germline lookup yields CDR1 SNHLY and CDR2 FYNNEI. The CDR3 extends over 13 amino acids. After removal of 6 bases from V and 8 bases from J, the junction contained 9 bases not matched to a gene. The CDR3 reads CASRTGKTPEAFF. In DNA, the CDR3 is TGTGCCAGCAGGACAGGGAAAACCCCAGAAGCTTTCTTT.

The rearrangement uses TRBV29-1 and TRBJ2-5, with D possibly matching TRBD1 (8 bases). The germline V and J ends were trimmed by 7 bases and 4 bases, with 13 bases remaining between them. CDR3 length equals 12 residues. Germline V gene lookup returns CDR1 SQVTM and CDR2 ANQGSEA. CDR3 nucleotides: TGCAGCGCCAACAGGGGGGGAGAGACCCAGTACTTC. It encodes CSANRGGETQYF.

The chain combines TRBV19 with TRBJ2-1; 10 positions agree with TRBD1. V dropped 5 bases and J dropped 7; count of bases not matched to a gene: 2. Germline assignment: CDR1 LNHDA and CDR2 SQIVND (reference sequence). The CDR3 is made up of 13 amino acids. Written as DNA, the CDR3 is TGTGCCAGTAGTCGGACAGGGGGGAATGAGCAGTTCTTC. Residues: CASSRTGGNEQFF.

This chain uses TRBV28 with TRBJ2-1; 7 positions match TRBD2. This CDR3 is 14 amino acids long. Trimming took 2 bases from V and 6 from J; bases not matched to a gene: 4. Germline V CDR1 and CDR2: MDHEN, SYDVKM. CDR3 bases: TGTGCCAGCAGTTTACCGTCGGGGGGCAATGAGCAGTTCTTC. Translating gives CASSLPSGGNEQFF.

The V and J genes are TRBV2 and TRBJ2-1, with 7 positions matching TRBD1. The CDR3 runs to 14 residues. V shed 6 bases and J 0 bases; nucleotides not matched to a gene: 2. CDR1 is SNHLY, CDR2 FYNNEI, per germline. CDR3 sequence (DNA): TGTGCCAGCAGACAGGGGAGCTCCTACAATGAGCAGTTCTTC. Translated: CASRQGSSYNEQFF.

This sequence joins TRBV29-1 and TRBJ2-1; 8 nucleotides match TRBD1. This CDR3 contains 13 residues. With 6 bases clipped from V and 12 bases from J, the junction kept 13 bases outside the gene matches. Germline lookup yields CDR1 SQVTM and CDR2 ANQGSEA. CDR3 protein: CSVSGQGRVSQFF. The CDR3 nucleotides read TGCAGCGTGAGTGGACAGGGCCGAGTATCGCAGTTCTTC.

The chain employs TRBV6-1 and TRBJ2-7; D is unclear. Trimming removed 2 bases at V and 3 bases at J, with 5 bases between. This CDR3 spans 12 amino acids. CDR1 MNHNS and CDR2 SASEGT come from the germline V gene. CDR3: CASSEFGYEQYF. The CDR3 DNA sequence: TGTGCCAGCAGTGAATTCGGCTACGAGCAGTACTTC.

This rearrangement joins TRBV29-1 to TRBJ2-3, with D perhaps TRBD1 or TRBD2 (6 bases each). Trimming cost V 2 bases and J 2 bases, with 11 bases left between them. The CDR3 loop spans 14 amino acids. CDR1 and CDR2 (germline): SQVTM, ANQGSEA. For the CDR3, the DNA is TGCAGCGTTGAATGGGGGGCTAACACAGATACGCAGTATTTT. It translates to CSVEWGANTDTQYF.

The V and J genes are TRBV5-1 and TRBJ2-5; 7 bases fit TRBD2. CDR3 length: 15 residues. Germline trimming cut 3 bases from V and 5 bases from J; bases unmatched to any gene: 10. Looked up from germline, CDR1 is SGHRS and CDR2 is YFSETQ. The CDR3 nucleotides read TGCGCCAGCAGCTCCTCGGTGACTAGCCGGGAGACCCAGTACTTC. Amino acids: CASSSSVTSRETQYF.

The V and J genes are TRBV5-4 and TRBJ2-5; no definite D call. Germline V lookup: CDR1 SGHNT, CDR2 YYREEE (reference sequence). Trimming took off 6 bases at V and 5 bases at J, with 8 bases between the two ends. The CDR3 is 11 residues long. Written as DNA, the CDR3 is TGTGCCAGCACGGGTGGGGAGACCCAGTACTTC. Translation: CASTGGETQYF.

V gene TRBV5-1 combines with J gene TRBJ2-3, with D uncertain. The V gene's germline CDR1 is SGHRS and CDR2 YFSETQ. V shed 1 base and J shed 4 bases, with 10 bases lying between them. This CDR3 has 14 amino acids. The CDR3 loop reads CASSLPGPSDTQYF. The CDR3 coding sequence is TGCGCCAGCAGCTTGCCGGGCCCGTCAGATACGCAGTATTTT.

In this sample, this clone is medium-sized. The gene calls are TRBV6-1 and TRBJ2-3, with 9 bases identical to TRBD2. The germline V gene has CDR1 MNHNS and CDR2 SASEGT. The CDR3 has 15 residues. V gave up 1 base and J gave up 8 bases; unmatched junction bases: 7. The CDR3 is CASSEEGGRAGTQYF. For the CDR3, the DNA is TGTGCCAGCAGTGAAGAGGGCGGGAGGGCCGGTACGCAGTATTTT.

V is TRBV19 and J is TRBJ1-5; D not resolved. Germline CDR1 LNHDA, CDR2 SQIVND (reference sequence). Trimming pared 7 bases from V and 5 bases from J, leaving 15 bases between. The CDR3 is made up of 14 amino acids. The CDR3 loop reads CASTKRREDQPQHF. The CDR3 nucleotides are TGTGCCAGTACCAAGAGAAGGGAGGATCAGCCCCAGCATTTT. The variable domain in full, completed from reference TRBV19 and TRBJ1-5, reads DGGITQSPKYLFRKEGQNVTLSCEQNLNHDAMYWYRQDPGQGLRLIYYSQIVNDFQKGDIAEGYSVSREKKESFPLTVTSAQKNPTAFYLCASTKRREDQPQHFGDGTRLSIL.

The CDR3 bases are TGTGCCAGCAGCTTGGGACAGGCGGGGGGCACTGAAGCTTTCTTT. Residues: CASSLGQAGGTEAFF. The rearrangement joins TRBV5-4 to TRBJ1-1, with a weak D call TRBD1 (6 bases). This CDR3 has 15 amino acids. Per the germline V gene, CDR1 is SGHNT and CDR2 is YYREEE (reference sequence). Trimming removed 0 bases from V and 4 bases from J, with 13 bases in between.

Only a few counts were recorded for this clone. Other DNA sequences in the sample encode the same CDR3. The chain has TRBV18 and TRBJ2-7; D possibly corresponds to TRBD2 (5 bases). The germline V and J ends were trimmed by 2 bases and 2 bases, with 7 bases remaining between them. Germline lookup yields CDR1 KGHSH and CDR2 LQKENI. There are 13 residues in the CDR3. The DNA for the CDR3 is TGTGCCAGCTCACCAGTAGCGACCTACGAGCAGTACTTC. This sequence encodes CASSPVATYEQYF.